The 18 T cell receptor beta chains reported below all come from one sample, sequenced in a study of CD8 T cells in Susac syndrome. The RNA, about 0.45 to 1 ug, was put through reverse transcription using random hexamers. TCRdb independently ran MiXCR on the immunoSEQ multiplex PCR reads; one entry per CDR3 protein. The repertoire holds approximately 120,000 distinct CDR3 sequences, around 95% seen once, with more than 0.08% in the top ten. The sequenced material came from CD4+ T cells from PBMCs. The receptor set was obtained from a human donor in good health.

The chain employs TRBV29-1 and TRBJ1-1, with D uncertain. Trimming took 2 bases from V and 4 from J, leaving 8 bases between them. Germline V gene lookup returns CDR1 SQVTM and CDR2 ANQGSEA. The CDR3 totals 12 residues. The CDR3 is CSVERETTEAFF. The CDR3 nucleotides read TGCAGCGTTGAAAGGGAAACCACTGAAGCTTTCTTT.

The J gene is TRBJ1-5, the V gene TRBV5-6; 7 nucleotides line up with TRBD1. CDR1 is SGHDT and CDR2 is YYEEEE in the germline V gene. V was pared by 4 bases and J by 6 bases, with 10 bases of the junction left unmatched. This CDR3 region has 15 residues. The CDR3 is CASSPWQGVGQPQHF. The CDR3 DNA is TGTGCCAGCAGCCCCTGGCAGGGGGTCGGTCAGCCCCAGCATTTT.

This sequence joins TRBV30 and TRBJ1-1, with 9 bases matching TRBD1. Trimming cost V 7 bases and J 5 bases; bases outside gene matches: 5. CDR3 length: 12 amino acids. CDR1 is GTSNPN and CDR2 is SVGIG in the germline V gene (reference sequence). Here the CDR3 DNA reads TGTGCCTACTTGACAGGGGGAACTGAAGCTTTCTTT. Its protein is CAYLTGGTEAFF. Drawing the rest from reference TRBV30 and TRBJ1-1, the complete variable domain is SQTIHQWPATLVQPVGSPLSLECTVEGTSNPNLYWYRQAAGRGLQLLFYSVGIGQISSEVPQNLSASRPQDRQFILSSKKLLLSDSGFYLCAYLTGGTEAFFGQGTRLTVV.

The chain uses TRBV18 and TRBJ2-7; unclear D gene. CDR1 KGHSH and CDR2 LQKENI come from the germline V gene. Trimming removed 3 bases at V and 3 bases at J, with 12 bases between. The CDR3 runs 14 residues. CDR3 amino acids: CASSPGRNNYEQYF. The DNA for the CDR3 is TGTGCCAGCTCACCTGGCAGGAACAACTACGAGCAGTACTTC.

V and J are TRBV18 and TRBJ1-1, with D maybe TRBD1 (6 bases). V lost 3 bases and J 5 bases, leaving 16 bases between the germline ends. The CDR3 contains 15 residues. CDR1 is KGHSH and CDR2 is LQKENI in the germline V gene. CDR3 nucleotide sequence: TGTGCCAGCTCACCTCCCAGGGGAGCGTCGACTGAAGCTTTCTTT. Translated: CASSPPRGASTEAFF.

The CDR3 protein is CASSLVIGNNEQFF. Written as DNA, the CDR3 is TGTGCCAGCAGCTTAGTTATCGGGAACAATGAGCAGTTCTTC. V is TRBV7-9 and J is TRBJ2-1; tentative D call: TRBD2 (5 bases). The V end lost 1 base, the J end lost 5 bases, and 9 bases lay between the germline ends. Germline CDR1 and CDR2: SEHNR and FQNEAQ (reference sequence). This CDR3 region has 14 residues.

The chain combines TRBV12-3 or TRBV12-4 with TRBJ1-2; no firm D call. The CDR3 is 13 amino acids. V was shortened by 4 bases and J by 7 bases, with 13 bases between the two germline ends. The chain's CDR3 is CASSYGERRGYTF. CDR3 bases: TGTGCCAGCAGTTACGGGGAACGGCGTGGCTACACCTTC.

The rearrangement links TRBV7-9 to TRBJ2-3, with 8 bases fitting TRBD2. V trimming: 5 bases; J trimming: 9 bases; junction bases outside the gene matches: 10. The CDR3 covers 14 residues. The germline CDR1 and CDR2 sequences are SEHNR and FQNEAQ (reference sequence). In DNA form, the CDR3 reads TGTGCCAGCAGCACCGCAACCGGCGGGGGGACGCAGTATTTT. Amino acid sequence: CASSTATGGGTQYF.

The CDR3 bases are TGCGCCAGCAGCCCCAGGACAGGTGGATACTACAATGAGCAGTTCTTC. This codes for CASSPRTGGYYNEQFF. The chain has TRBV5-1 and TRBJ2-1; 7 bases map to TRBD1. This CDR3 is 16 amino acids long. Germline lookup yields CDR1 SGHRS and CDR2 YFSETQ. V lost 4 bases to trimming and J lost 3 bases; unmatched junction nucleotides: 10.

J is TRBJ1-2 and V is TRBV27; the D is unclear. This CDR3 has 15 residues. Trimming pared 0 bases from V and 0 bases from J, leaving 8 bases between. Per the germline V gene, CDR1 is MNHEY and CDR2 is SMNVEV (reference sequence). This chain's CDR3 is CASSLSGSPNYGYTF. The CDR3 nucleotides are TGTGCCAGCAGTTTATCCGGCAGCCCTAACTATGGCTACACCTTC.

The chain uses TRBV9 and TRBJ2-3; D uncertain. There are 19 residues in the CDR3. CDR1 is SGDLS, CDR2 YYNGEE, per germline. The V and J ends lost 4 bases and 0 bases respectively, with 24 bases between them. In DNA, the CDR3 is TGTGCCAGCAGCCCTTCCCCCCCCCTGTTGGCAGCTAGCACAGATACGCAGTATTTT. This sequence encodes CASSPSPPLLAASTDTQYF. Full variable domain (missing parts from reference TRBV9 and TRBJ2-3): DSGVTQTPKHLITATGQRVTLRCSPRSGDLSVYWYQQSLDQGLQFLIQYYNGEERAKGNILERFSAQQFPDLHSELNLSSLELGDSALYFCASSPSPPLLAASTDTQYFGPGTRLTVL.

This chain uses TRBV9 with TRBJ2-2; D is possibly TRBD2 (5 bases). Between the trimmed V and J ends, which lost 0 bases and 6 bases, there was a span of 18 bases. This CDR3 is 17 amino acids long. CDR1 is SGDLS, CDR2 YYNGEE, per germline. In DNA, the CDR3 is TGTGCCAGCAGCGTAGCTGGCGCCGCGTTTAGCGCCGGGGAGCTGTTTTTT. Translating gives CASSVAGAAFSAGELFF.

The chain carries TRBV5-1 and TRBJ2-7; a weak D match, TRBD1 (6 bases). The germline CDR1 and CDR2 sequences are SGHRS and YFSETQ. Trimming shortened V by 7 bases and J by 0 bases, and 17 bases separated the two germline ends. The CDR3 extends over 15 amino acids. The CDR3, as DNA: TGCGCCAGCGGGGTTCAGGTGGGGGCCTCCTACGAGCAGTACTTC. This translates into CASGVQVGASYEQYF.

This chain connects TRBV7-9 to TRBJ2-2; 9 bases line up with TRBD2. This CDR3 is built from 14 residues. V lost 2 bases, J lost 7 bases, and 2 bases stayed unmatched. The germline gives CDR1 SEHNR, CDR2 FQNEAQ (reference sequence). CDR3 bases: TGTGCCAGCAGCTTACTAGCGGGAATCGGGGAGCTGTTTTTT. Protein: CASSLLAGIGELFF.

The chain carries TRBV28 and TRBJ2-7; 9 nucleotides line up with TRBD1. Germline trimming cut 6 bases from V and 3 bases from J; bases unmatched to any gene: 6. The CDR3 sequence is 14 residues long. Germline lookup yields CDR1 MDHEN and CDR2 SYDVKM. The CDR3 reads CASSAGTGLYEQYF. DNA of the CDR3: TGTGCCAGCAGCGCCGGGACAGGGCTCTACGAGCAGTACTTC.

The CDR3 DNA follows: TGTGCCAGCAGTTACCCATTCCGGGGGGGACTTAACACCGGGGAGCTGTTTTTT. Its translation: CASSYPFRGGLNTGELFF. The chain uses TRBV6-5 and TRBJ2-2; 8 bases line up with TRBD2. Germline CDR1 is MNHEY and CDR2 is SVGAGI. V was clipped by 2 bases and J by 2 bases; unmatched bases: 10. This CDR3 has 18 residues.

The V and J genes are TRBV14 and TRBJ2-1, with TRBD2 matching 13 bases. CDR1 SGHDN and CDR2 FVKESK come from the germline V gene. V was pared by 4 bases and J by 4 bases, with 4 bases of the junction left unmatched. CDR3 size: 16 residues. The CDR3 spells CASSPLLAGGYNEQFF. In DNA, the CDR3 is TGTGCCAGCAGCCCCTTACTAGCGGGAGGGTACAATGAGCAGTTCTTC. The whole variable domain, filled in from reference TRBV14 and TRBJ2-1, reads EAGVTQFPSHSVIEKGQTVTLRCDPISGHDNLYWYRRVMGKEIKFLLHFVKESKQDESGMPNNRFLAERTGGTYSTLKVQPAELEDSGVYFCASSPLLAGGYNEQFFGPGTRLTVL.

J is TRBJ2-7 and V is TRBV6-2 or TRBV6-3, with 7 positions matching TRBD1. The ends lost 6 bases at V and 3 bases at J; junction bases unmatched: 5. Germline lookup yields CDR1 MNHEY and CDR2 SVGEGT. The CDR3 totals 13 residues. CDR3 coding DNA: TGTGCCAGCAGGCGGACAGGAAACTACGAGCAGTACTTC. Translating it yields CASRRTGNYEQYF.